The clone carrying this T cell receptor (beta chain) has ten or more counts. Its antigen is as yet unknown. Trimming took 8 bases from V and 4 from J, leaving 15 bases between them. The CDR3 is 13 residues long. The germline CDR1 and CDR2 sequences are KGHSH and LQKENI. 5'RACE employing 10-nucleotide random UMIs yielded the cDNA. TCRdb redid the calling of the 5' RACE reads with MiXCR, one entry per CDR3 protein. The sample lists about 120,000 distinct CDR3 sequences, 3% to 3.5% occurring once. This entry is derived from a study of neurological immune-mediated disorders. General study findings and limits: Private repertoires in all groups were suggested, as expanded clones shared no CDR3 amino acid sequences across subjects.

This TCR was sampled from a young woman with multiple sclerosis. This sequence joins TRBV18 and TRBJ2-7, with D perhaps assigned TRBD1 or TRBD2 (5 bases each). The sample was PBMCs. In DNA, the CDR3 is TGTGCCAGCAGCCCAGGCAGGGAGTACGAGCAGTACTTC. Translating it yields CASSPGREYEQYF.